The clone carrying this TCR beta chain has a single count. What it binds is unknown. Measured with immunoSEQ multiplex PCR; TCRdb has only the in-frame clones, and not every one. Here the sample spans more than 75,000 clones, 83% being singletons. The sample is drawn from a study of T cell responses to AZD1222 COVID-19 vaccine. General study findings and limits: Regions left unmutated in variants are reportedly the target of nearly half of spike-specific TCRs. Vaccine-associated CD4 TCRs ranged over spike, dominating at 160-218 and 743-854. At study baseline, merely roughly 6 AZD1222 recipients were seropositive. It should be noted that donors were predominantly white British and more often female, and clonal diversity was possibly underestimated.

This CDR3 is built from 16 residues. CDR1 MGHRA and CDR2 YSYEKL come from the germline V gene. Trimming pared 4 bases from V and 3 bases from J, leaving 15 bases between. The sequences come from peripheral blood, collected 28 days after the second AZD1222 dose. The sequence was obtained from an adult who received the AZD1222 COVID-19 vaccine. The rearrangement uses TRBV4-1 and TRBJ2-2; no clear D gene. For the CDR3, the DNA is TGCGCCAGCAGCCGCCAAGACCTCTTTGACACCGGGGAGCTGTTTTTT. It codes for CASSRQDLFDTGELFF.